The rows below give T cell receptor beta chains drawn from one sample of a study of T cell clones after liver transplantation. The table came from immunoSEQ multiplex PCR; TCRdb's copy has only in-frame clones and leaves some out. Of 9,200 or so clones listed, about 72% were seen once; the top ten hold around 56%. The sample in question was CD8+ T cells from blood, obtained at the 22-month timepoint. These receptors originate from a human patient who received a liver transplant. Some T cells may be provided by the graft donor. Both conserved end residues are part of each CDR3. D genes are given only for firm matches. Expanded clones are given a class, and other clones once, few, many or no size at all.

-	TRBV27	TRBD1	11	TRBJ2-7	TGTGCCAGCACGACAGGGGTGAGGCAGTACTTC	CASTTGVRQYF
-	TRBV5-5	-	15	TRBJ2-7	TGTGCCAGCAGCCTCAATTCGGGCCCCGGCTACGAGCAGTACTTC	CASSLNSGPGYEQYF
once	TRBV11-2	-	14	TRBJ2-1	TGTGCCAGCACCCCGACGGGCTCCTACAATGAGCAGTTCTTC	CASTPTGSYNEQFF
-	TRBV27	-	13	TRBJ2-7	TGTGCCAGCAGTCCCACTATTGCGGGAGAGCAGTACTTC	CASSPTIAGEQYF
-	TRBV5-6	-	13	TRBJ2-1	TGTGCCAGCAGTTGGGGACTGTACAATGAGCAGTTCTTC	CASSWGLYNEQFF
-	TRBV6-5	-	15	TRBJ1-5	TGTGCCAGCAGATATCAGAGCTATAGCAATCAGCCCCAGCATTTT	CASRYQSYSNQPQHF
few	TRBV10-3	TRBD1	13	TRBJ1-6	TGTGCCACCCGGACAGGGGTAGATTCACCCCTCCACTTT	CATRTGVDSPLHF
-	TRBV7-8	-	14	TRBJ1-5	TGTGCCAGCAGCTTAGTCGGGCCCAATCAGCCCCAGCATTTT	CASSLVGPNQPQHF
-	TRBV29-1	TRBD1	15	TRBJ1-1	TGCAGCGTTGAAGATGGACAGGGTTTAGGCACTGAAGCTTTCTTT	CSVEDGQGLGTEAFF
-	TRBV7-2	-	19	TRBJ1-3	TGTGCCAGCAGCTCTTCCCCCATATTCGACGCGAGCTCTGGAAACACCATATATTTT	CASSSSPIFDASSGNTIYF
medium-sized	TRBV28	-	16	TRBJ2-1	TGTGCCAGCAGTTTAAACCCACTAGACAGTTACAATGAGCAGTTCTTC	CASSLNPLDSYNEQFF
-	TRBV5-4	-	13	TRBJ2-7	TGTGCCAGCAGTATCCAGGGTACCTACGAGCAGTACTTC	CASSIQGTYEQYF